The rows below give T cell receptor beta chains drawn from one sample of a study of naive CD8 T cells in extremely preterm neonates. Profiled with immunoSEQ multiplex PCR; TCRdb holds only in-frame clones, not every one. The sample gives a few thousand clones, just under 97% of which show up once; about 0.39% is in the top ten. Sequenced input: naive CD8+ T cells from blood. The receptors come from a human donor in good health. The CDR3 runs from the conserved cysteine through the conserved F or W. The D gene is left open where the match is weak. Only part of the rows carry a size: once, few, many, or a class if the clone is expanded.

CDR3 protein,CDR3 DNA,D gene,V gene,clone size,J gene
CASSLVAGTGSKTQYF,TGTGCCAGCAGCTTAGTTGCTGGGACAGGGAGTAAGACCCAGTACTTC,TRBD1,TRBV7-2,-,TRBJ2-5
CASSMVSNQPQHF,TGTGCCAGTAGTATGGTCAGTAATCAGCCCCAGCATTTT,-,TRBV19,-,TRBJ1-5
CASSQGLARDNEQFF,TGCGCCAGCAGCCAAGGGCTAGCGCGAGATAATGAGCAGTTCTTC,-,TRBV4-1,-,TRBJ2-1
CASSQETGVSSPLHF,TGCGCCAGCAGCCAAGAAACGGGGGTCTCCTCACCCCTCCACTTT,-,TRBV4-3,once,TRBJ1-6
CASSELGGRRYGYTF,TGTGCCAGCAGTGAACTAGGGGGACGGCGGTATGGCTACACCTTC,-,TRBV2,-,TRBJ1-2
CASSSDRGGYNEQFF,TGTGCCAGCAGTTCGGACAGGGGAGGCTACAATGAGCAGTTCTTC,TRBD1,TRBV2,-,TRBJ2-1
CASSSAGTGGPANYGYTF,TGTGCCAGCAGCTCTGCCGGGACAGGGGGCCCAGCTAACTATGGCTACACCTTC,TRBD1,TRBV7-2,-,TRBJ1-2
CAWGTGSHEQYF,TGTGCCTGGGGGACAGGGAGCCACGAGCAGTACTTC,TRBD1,TRBV30,-,TRBJ2-7
CASSLRGPDGNTIYF,TGTGCCAGCAGCTTAAGGGGGCCTGATGGAAACACCATATATTTT,TRBD1,TRBV7-6,-,TRBJ1-3
CASSGTGVNQPQHF,TGCGCCAGCAGCGGCACAGGTGTCAATCAGCCCCAGCATTTT,-,TRBV4-1,-,TRBJ1-5
CASSLDRASYEQYF,TGTGCCAGCAGCTTAGACAGGGCCTCCTACGAGCAGTACTTC,-,TRBV7-2,-,TRBJ2-7
CASSLTGTTRTDTQYF,TGTGCCAGCAGCTTAACCGGGACTACACGCACAGATACGCAGTATTTT,TRBD2,TRBV7-3,once,TRBJ2-3
CAWSGNFDEKLFF,TGTGCCTGGAGCGGTAATTTTGATGAAAAACTGTTTTTT,-,TRBV30,-,TRBJ1-4
CASSLVGDQPQHF,TGCGCCAGCAGCTTGGTCGGGGATCAGCCCCAGCATTTT,-,TRBV5-1,-,TRBJ1-5
CASSPRLNTEAFF,TGTGCCAGCAGCCCTCGTCTAAACACTGAAGCTTTCTTT,-,TRBV7-9,-,TRBJ1-1
CASSETPSGGYNEQFF,TGCGCCAGCAGTGAGACCCCTAGCGGGGGTTACAATGAGCAGTTCTTC,TRBD2,TRBV10-2,-,TRBJ2-1
CASSEAPGFGDDYTF,TGTGCCAGCAGTGAAGCCCCGGGTTTCGGTGATGACTACACCTTC,-,TRBV6-1,once,TRBJ1-2
CASRPVGSGNTIYF,TGTGCCAGCAGACCCGTCGGCTCTGGAAACACCATATATTTT,-,TRBV27,-,TRBJ1-3
CASSSATSGANVLTF,TGTGCCAGCAGCTCCGCTACCTCTGGGGCCAACGTCCTGACTTTC,-,TRBV27,-,TRBJ2-6
CASSQDRNGIAKNIQYF,TGTGCCAGCAGCCAAGATCGGAACGGGATAGCCAAAAACATTCAGTACTTC,-,TRBV14,-,TRBJ2-4
CAWSGDRRLYEQYF,TGTGCCTGGAGCGGCGACAGGCGGTTGTACGAGCAGTACTTC,-,TRBV30,-,TRBJ2-7
CASSLVRGSQPQHF,TGTGCCAGCAGTTTAGTCAGGGGAAGCCAGCCCCAGCATTTT,-,TRBV27,-,TRBJ1-5
CSVDRETDTQYF,TGCAGCGTTGATAGGGAGACAGATACGCAGTATTTT,-,TRBV29-1,-,TRBJ2-3
CSARRNTEAFF,TGCAGTGCTAGGAGGAACACTGAAGCTTTCTTT,-,TRBV20-1,-,TRBJ1-1
CASSLDGQTNTEAFF,TGTGCCAGCAGCTTGGATGGACAGACGAACACTGAAGCTTTCTTT,-,TRBV5-4,once,TRBJ1-1